The 18 T cell receptor beta chains reported below all come from one sample, sequenced in a study of OX40 agonist ivuxolimab in advanced cancers. TCRdb's copy holds only in-frame clones and misses some; the assay was immunoSEQ multiplex PCR. The sample yields fewer than 35,000 clones, approximately 90% seen once. The sample in question was CD4+ or CD8+ T cells sorted from blood, obtained in a trial of the OX40 agonist ivuxolimab. The receptors originated from an adult with an advanced solid tumor such as melanoma, head and neck, liver or kidney cancer.

This rearrangement joins TRBV9 to TRBJ2-2, with no clear D. Germline values: CDR1 SGDLS, CDR2 YYNGEE. The CDR3 covers 13 residues. V was shortened by 4 bases and J by 0 bases, with 4 bases between the two germline ends. The DNA for the CDR3 is TGTGCCAGCAGCATATCGAACACCGGGGAGCTGTTTTTT. Translated: CASSISNTGELFF.

This chain uses TRBV29-1 with TRBJ2-2; no definite D call. Looked up from germline, CDR1 is SQVTM and CDR2 is ANQGSEA. V lost 7 bases and J lost 0, with 9 bases in between. The CDR3 contains 13 residues. The CDR3 is CSGSGANTGELFF. The CDR3 DNA reads TGCAGCGGGTCAGGTGCGAACACCGGGGAGCTGTTTTTT.

The chain has TRBV7-9 and TRBJ2-2, with 8 bases fitting TRBD1. CDR1 SEHNR and CDR2 FQNEAQ come from the germline V gene (reference sequence). The CDR3 extends over 15 amino acids. V dropped 3 bases and J dropped 4; count of bases not matched to a gene: 4. The CDR3 loop reads CASSLAGGSTGELFF. The CDR3 DNA is TGTGCCAGCAGCTTGGCAGGGGGCAGCACCGGGGAGCTGTTTTTT.

This chain joins TRBV5-6 and TRBJ2-5; 7 nucleotides agree with TRBD2. The V gene's germline CDR1 is SGHDT and CDR2 YYEEEE. CDR3 length equals 11 residues. Trimming cost V 5 bases and J 5 bases; bases outside gene matches: 0. This CDR3 is CASRGGETQYF. The CDR3 region has the DNA TGTGCCAGCAGGGGAGGGGAGACCCAGTACTTC.

On this clone: This specimen includes other DNA sequences encoding the same CDR3. The chain is built from TRBV7-9 and TRBJ2-1, with a tentative D call TRBD1 (6 bases). Germline CDR1 SEHNR, CDR2 FQNEAQ (reference sequence). With 6 bases removed from V and 6 bases from J, the gap between germline ends came to 12 bases. This CDR3 has 13 amino acids. In DNA, the CDR3 is TGTGCCAGCAGGATGGGGGCCCGCAATGAGCAGTTCTTC. It yields the protein CASRMGARNEQFF.

The CDR3 protein is CASSEIPRGNTEAFF. The DNA for the CDR3 is TGTGCCAGCAGTGAAATCCCGCGGGGGAACACTGAAGCTTTCTTT. This chain joins TRBV2 and TRBJ1-1; D is unclear. Trimming stripped 2 bases from V and 1 base from J, with 11 bases between. There are 15 residues in the CDR3. CDR1 is SNHLY and CDR2 is FYNNEI in the germline V gene.

The chain is built from TRBV25-1 and TRBJ2-5; 11 nucleotides line up with TRBD2. V lost 3 bases, J lost 2 bases, and 2 bases stayed unmatched. This CDR3 has 15 amino acids. CDR1 MGHDK and CDR2 SYGVNS come from the germline V gene. The CDR3 sequence is CASSEGTSGQETQYF. In DNA form, the CDR3 reads TGTGCCAGCAGTGAGGGGACTAGCGGACAAGAGACCCAGTACTTC.

This sequence joins TRBV2 and TRBJ2-5, with a possible D match to TRBD1 (6 bases). Germline values: CDR1 SNHLY, CDR2 FYNNEI. V gave up 0 bases and J gave up 5 bases, with 16 bases separating them. This CDR3 has 16 residues. CDR3 in amino acids: CASSEASRGEWETQYF. In DNA, the CDR3 is TGTGCCAGCAGTGAAGCGTCCAGGGGTGAATGGGAGACCCAGTACTTC.

CDR3 region: CASGFGSNQPQHF. Here the CDR3 DNA reads TGTGCTAGTGGTTTTGGTAGCAATCAGCCCCAGCATTTT. This rearrangement joins TRBV12-5 to TRBJ1-5; no reliable D call. Germline CDR1 LGHNT, CDR2 FRNRAP. The CDR3 runs to 13 residues. V was cut by 3 bases and J by 0 bases, with 3 bases left in between.

This chain links TRBV11-3 with TRBJ1-2, with D tentatively TRBD1 (6 bases). Germline values: CDR1 SGHNT, CDR2 YENEEA. V shed 1 base and J shed 5 bases, with 17 bases lying between them. The CDR3 runs to 16 residues. In DNA, the CDR3 is TGTGCCAGCAGCTTAGGCCTAGGTTGGGGGCGGTATGGCTACACCTTC. Residues: CASSLGLGWGRYGYTF.

Remarks on this clone: Germline is not matched at one junction end, which may reflect a read error. The chain recombines TRBV5-4 with TRBJ2-3, with TRBD2 matching over 7 bases. Germline CDR1 SGHNT, CDR2 YYREEE (reference sequence). The CDR3 contains 15 residues. The CDR3 loop reads CASSTGEGYTDMQYF. The DNA for the CDR3 is TGTGCCAGCAGCACCGGGGAGGGATACACAGATATGCAGTATTTT.

V is TRBV9 and J is TRBJ1-4; D is undetermined. Trimming removed 0 bases at V and 8 bases at J, with 14 bases between. The CDR3 has 15 amino acids. The germline V gene encodes CDR1 SGDLS and CDR2 YYNGEE. In DNA form, the CDR3 reads TGTGCCAGCAGCGTAGCGGGCGGTTTAGGGGAAAAACTGTTTTTT. Translating gives CASSVAGGLGEKLFF.

This sequence joins TRBV5-4 and TRBJ2-1, with 13 bases matching TRBD2. V trimming: 4 bases; J trimming: 2 bases; junction bases outside the gene matches: 3. Germline CDR1 reads SGHNT; CDR2 reads YYREEE (reference sequence). CDR3 length: 16 amino acids. The CDR3 bases are TGTGCCAGCAGCGGGGGACTAGCGGGACCCTACAATGAGCAGTTCTTC. Its protein product is CASSGGLAGPYNEQFF. Variable domain in full (rest from reference TRBV5-4 and TRBJ2-1): ETGVTQSPTHLIKTRGQQVTLRCSSQSGHNTVSWYQQALGQGPQFIFQYYREEENGRGNFPPRFSGLQFPNYSSELNVNALELDDSALYLCASSGGLAGPYNEQFFGPGTRLTVL.

This clone is a singleton in its sample. The chain carries TRBV30 and TRBJ1-4, with 7 positions matching TRBD1. V was pared by 2 bases and J by 8 bases, with 8 bases of the junction left unmatched. The V gene's germline CDR1 is GTSNPN and CDR2 SVGIG (reference sequence). This CDR3 region has 14 residues. This chain's CDR3 is CAWSTGQGVEKLFF. The CDR3 DNA reads TGTGCCTGGAGTACGGGGCAGGGGGTCGAAAAACTGTTTTTT.

The CDR3 loop is CASSRTSGNDEQYF. CDR3 nucleotide sequence: TGTGCCAGCTCACGGACTAGCGGGAACGACGAGCAGTACTTC. The chain couples TRBV18 to TRBJ2-7; 12 nucleotides align to TRBD2. CDR1 is KGHSH, CDR2 LQKENI, per germline. The CDR3 extends over 14 amino acids. J was trimmed by 5 bases and V by 4 bases; bases with no gene match: 3.

The V gene is TRBV28, the J gene TRBJ2-2; possible D gene TRBD2, 5 bases. The CDR3 consists of 17 residues. V lost 1 base and J 0 bases, leaving 12 bases between the germline ends. Looked up from germline, CDR1 is MDHEN and CDR2 is SYDVKM. The CDR3 bases are TGTGCCAGCAGTTTATCAAGAGGGTTTGCGAACACCGGGGAGCTGTTTTTT. Protein sequence: CASSLSRGFANTGELFF.

CDR3 sequence (DNA): TGTGCCAGCAGCCGGGTGGAGGGGGCTAGGGAGACCCAGTACTTC. Translated: CASSRVEGARETQYF. The chain uses TRBV7-9 and TRBJ2-5; D possibly corresponds to TRBD1 (7 bases). This CDR3 has 15 amino acids. The ends were cut back, 5 bases at V and 5 bases at J, with 18 bases in the middle. CDR1 and CDR2 from the germline V gene are SEHNR and FQNEAQ (reference sequence).

CDR3 sequence: CASSLDHGSYEQYF. The CDR3 bases are TGTGCCAGCAGCTTAGATCACGGCTCCTACGAGCAGTACTTC. This sequence joins TRBV13 and TRBJ2-7; D call uncertain. The germline gives CDR1 PRHDT, CDR2 FYEKMQ (reference sequence). Trimming took off 1 base at V and 0 bases at J, with 7 bases between the two ends. CDR3 length: 14 residues.